This TCR beta chain derives from a study of cytomegalovirus exposure and HLA in healthy donors. Study background: An early release of data contained roughly 90 million unique TCRs, which came from HLA-typed donors. Whole-study findings and limits: Reportedly, TCR beta sequences accurately predicted HLA-A and HLA-B alleles in most subjects. Across donors, most TCRs were seen rarely, yet some public ones were widespread.

About this clone itself: Its antigen is undetermined.

The CDR3 spans 15 residues. Germline V gene lookup returns CDR1 MGHRA and CDR2 YSYEKL. V was cut by 5 bases and J by 8 bases, with 16 bases left in between. It was with 60 Vbeta and 13 Jbeta primers that the PCR ran. Only in-frame clones appear in the TCRdb table, and some are missing; sequencing was by immunoSEQ multiplex PCR. The sample lists 150,000 or so clones; about 70% were seen once. Unrecorded immune exposures were likely, despite nominal health at sampling. The J gene is TRBJ1-6, the V gene TRBV4-1, with D possibly TRBD1 on 5 matching bases. The sequence was collected from a male donor in good health and CMV-seronegative. Sequencing was done on a sample of PBMCs. The CDR3 loop is CASSAQGRTYSPLHF. CDR3 sequence (DNA): TGCGCCAGCAGCGCCCAGGGCAGAACCTATTCACCCCTCCACTTT.